This entry concerns a single T cell receptor (beta chain). Its antigen is currently unknown. The data are from a study of T cell responses to AZD1222 COVID-19 vaccine. Generated by immunoSEQ multiplex PCR, the TCRdb table keeps only in-frame clones and is missing some. The sample yields hundreds of thousands of clones, about 93% seen once. The CDR3 has 15 residues. With 5 bases removed from V and 2 bases from J, the gap between germline ends came to 16 bases. CDR1 and CDR2 (germline): SGHAT, FQNNGV. Whole-study results and caveats: Without day 14 samples, only post-peak T cell repertoires were studied. Spike-specific TCR breadth and depth grew following two AZD1222 doses. The donors showed a predominance of white British ancestry and of females, with possible underestimation of clonal diversity.

This sequence originates from an adult in good health. The input for sequencing was peripheral blood, taken on day 0 of MenACWY control vaccination. This rearrangement joins TRBV11-2 to TRBJ2-7; D is perhaps TRBD2 (5 bases). The CDR3 DNA sequence: TGTGCCAGCAGCCTCTCTCGCGGGCCGACCTACGAGCAGTACTTC. Protein: CASSLSRGPTYEQYF.